Sequencing of this T cell receptor (beta chain) was carried out in a study of monozygotic twins with inflammatory bowel disease. The germline CDR1 and CDR2 sequences are SGHRS and YFSETQ. CDR3 length: 17 residues. Total RNA input per TCR library was roughly 3,500 ng. Reanalyzing the 5' RACE reads, TCRdb keeps one entry per CDR3 protein, without DNA. This repertoire includes a few hundred thousand distinct CDR3 sequences. Sequenced sample: blood. This receptor was identified in a human donor with ulcerative colitis or Crohn's disease, or a healthy co-twin of an affected twin (not recorded which). The genes are TRBV5-1 and TRBJ2-2. This CDR3 reads CASSLAGIPLNTGELFF.